This T cell receptor beta chain was identified during a study of cytomegalovirus exposure and HLA in healthy donors. Study at large: Per a later analysis, the approximately 600 first-cohort and over 90 validation repertoires shared one platform.

The CDR3 covers 15 residues. V was pared by 5 bases and J by 6 bases, with 5 bases of the junction left unmatched. Germline values: CDR1 MDHEN, CDR2 SYDVKM. In the case of this clone: Its antigen is still unknown.

Regarding the study as a whole: Three chains tied to CMV proved CMV antigen-specific in vitro. Cytomegalovirus-associated status was assigned to approximately 160 TCR beta chains.

Produced via immunoSEQ multiplex PCR; TCRdb's table is partial and in-frame only. The sample lists roughly 200,000 clones, roughly nine tenths occurring once. The source of this sequence is a young man in good health and CMV-seropositive. The V call is TRBV28, the J call TRBJ2-2; 11 bases are a match to TRBD2. Sequencing was performed on PBMCs. CDR3 in amino acids: CASSLTSGKAGELFF. CDR3 DNA sequence: TGTGCCAGCAGTCTGACTAGCGGGAAAGCCGGGGAGCTGTTTTTT.